The rows below give T cell receptor beta chains drawn from one sample of a study of T-cell reconstitution after alpha-beta-depleted transplantation in children. One entry per CDR3 protein results from TCRdb running MiXCR on the PCR reads. The table lists almost 400,000 distinct CDR3 sequences, roughly 22% of them singletons. The input for sequencing was PBMCs from the stem cell graft donor, taken from the stem cell graft. The source of these receptors is a human donor who donated a stem cell graft to a child with acute myeloid leukemia. The CDR3 runs from the conserved cysteine through the conserved F or W. A D gene is named only where the DNA matches it firmly. The size of a clone is reported for some rows only, either as once, few or many, or as a class for expanded clones.

V gene	clone size	J gene	D gene	CDR3 DNA	CDR3 protein
TRBV11-3	.	TRBJ2-1	.	TGTGCCAGCAGCTCAGAGAGGGGCGAGCAGTTCTTC	CASSSERGEQFF
TRBV7-9	many	TRBJ2-3	.	TGTGCCAGCAGCTTAGGAGCGGTGGCCCTCTCCACAGATACGCAGTATTTT	CASSLGAVALSTDTQYF
TRBV5-1	few	TRBJ2-7	.	TGCGCCAGCCAGCTTGGAACTATCGGGGATTCCTACGAGCAGTACTTC	CASQLGTIGDSYEQYF
TRBV14	.	TRBJ2-3	.	TGTGCCAGCAGGAGGGGGGGCGCTGGCACAGATACGCAGTATTTT	CASRRGGAGTDTQYF
TRBV5-1	few	TRBJ2-1	.	TGCGCCAGCAGCTTGGGTAGGTACAGTGAGCAGTTCTTC	CASSLGRYSEQFF
TRBV10-3	.	TRBJ2-7	.	TGTGCCATCAGGCCTCGGGATTCGTACGAGCAGTACTTC	CAIRPRDSYEQYF
TRBV7-9	.	TRBJ2-3	.	TGTGCCAGCAAGGGTCGGCGGGATAAGACAGATACGCAGTATTTT	CASKGRRDKTDTQYF
TRBV7-2	few	TRBJ2-3	TRBD2	TGTGCCAGCAGCTCCGCTAGCGGAGCTAGCACAGATACGCAGTATTTT	CASSSASGASTDTQYF
TRBV20-1	few	TRBJ2-1	TRBD1	TGCAGTGCCAGGGGGCCCCTTAACAATGAGCAGTTCTTC	CSARGPLNNEQFF
TRBV13	.	TRBJ2-2	TRBD2	TGTGCCAGCAGCTTGGAGCGGGAGGCCCTCACCGGGGAGCTGTTTTTT	CASSLEREALTGELFF
TRBV4-2	.	TRBJ1-4	.	TGTGCCAGCAGCCAAGTGGTCCAGGAGTATGAAAAACTGTTTTTT	CASSQVVQEYEKLFF
TRBV12-3/TRBV12-4	few	TRBJ2-6	.	TGTGCCAGCACCTCCTGGGGATACGGGGCCAACGTCCTGACTTTC	CASTSWGYGANVLTF
TRBV10-3	few	TRBJ1-1	.	TGTGCCATCAGAACCACCGACACTGAAGCTTTCTTT	CAIRTTDTEAFF
TRBV6-5	.	TRBJ2-7	.	TGTGCCAGCAGTACGACCTCGGAGCAGTACTTC	CASSTTSEQYF
TRBV7-8	many	TRBJ2-5	.	TGTGCCAGCAGCTTAGGGGCGGACCAAGAGACCCAGTACTTC	CASSLGADQETQYF
TRBV29-1	many	TRBJ1-1	.	TGCAGCGTTGAATATCAGGGGCGAAGGAACACTGAAGCTTTCTTT	CSVEYQGRRNTEAFF
TRBV5-6	few	TRBJ2-3	TRBD2	TGTGCCAGCAGCGGGACTAACTTCCCCACAGATACGCAGTATTTT	CASSGTNFPTDTQYF
TRBV5-1	few	TRBJ2-1	TRBD2	TGCGCCAGCAGCTTGGAACTAGCGGGAGGTCTCTCCTACAATGAGCAGTTCTTC	CASSLELAGGLSYNEQFF
TRBV28	.	TRBJ1-5	.	TGTGCCAGCAATGGGGGACGGGGGAAGGAGCAGCCCCAGCATTTT	CASNGGRGKEQPQHF
TRBV29-1	many	TRBJ2-1	.	TGCAGCGAATCAGGGAGCTCCTACAATGAGCAGTTCTTC	CSESGSSYNEQFF
TRBV4-2	few	TRBJ2-3	TRBD2	TGTGCCAGCAGCCAAGATCTGGCGGGAGGGGTAGATACGCAGTATTTT	CASSQDLAGGVDTQYF
TRBV12-3/TRBV12-4	.	TRBJ2-6	.	TGTGCCAGCAGTTTAGACACCTCTGGGGCCAACGTCCTGACTTTC	CASSLDTSGANVLTF
TRBV11-2	many	TRBJ2-1	TRBD1	TGTGCCAGCAGCCGTTTCGGGCAGGGGGACGATGAGCAGTTCTTC	CASSRFGQGDDEQFF
TRBV20-1	many	TRBJ1-1	.	TGCAGTGCTAGAATGGGGGGAATAGGAAACACTGAAGCTTTCTTT	CSARMGGIGNTEAFF
TRBV7-2	few	TRBJ2-7	TRBD2	TGTGCCAGCAGCGTAGCGGGGGGGCCCACCTACGAGCAGTACTTC	CASSVAGGPTYEQYF
TRBV25-1	.	TRBJ2-3	.	TGTGCCAGCAGTTCCCCCCCGGGCTTAACAGATACGCAGTATTTT	CASSSPPGLTDTQYF
TRBV6-1	few	TRBJ2-1	TRBD2	TGTGCCAGCAACCCAACTAGCGGGAGGCCCTCCTACAATGAGCAGTTCTTC	CASNPTSGRPSYNEQFF